This T cell receptor (beta chain) was profiled in a study of blood T cells in healthy people across ages. On this clonotype: The antigen is undetermined.

The CDR3 loop spans 15 amino acids. Germline values: CDR1 DFQATT, CDR2 SNEGSKA (reference sequence). Trimming removed 6 bases from V and 3 bases from J; junction bases left unmatched: 9. Findings and limits, study-wide: Getting older went along with TCR beta diversity per million T cells dropping roughly linearly.

Primers used in a second PCR of roughly 6 to 11 cycles were a sample-barcoded 5' primer and a J-beta primer mix. Each cDNA molecule was tagged by a template-switch adaptor that had 12 random nucleotides. TCRdb independently ran MiXCR on the 5' RACE reads; one entry per CDR3 protein. The table includes fewer than 800,000 distinct CDR3 sequences, 20% to 25% detected once. Each of the donors had 9 to 10 milliliters of peripheral blood drawn into EDTA-treated Vacutainer tubes. Each sample used at least 6.5 million PBMCs. Sequenced material: blood. The rearrangement uses TRBV20-1 and TRBJ2-5; TRBD2 agrees at 11 bases. The clonotype originates from a man aged 65 to 85 in good health. The CDR3 here is CSAPPLAGGEETQYF. The CDR3 DNA sequence: TGCAGTGCGCCCCCCCTAGCGGGAGGTGAAGAGACCCAGTACTTC.